Each of the 21 T cell receptor beta chains below was sequenced from the same sample in a study of blood T cell repertoires in COVID-19. Sequenced by immunoSEQ multiplex PCR; TCRdb stores in-frame clones only, minus some. The table has approximately 270,000 clones, about 85% seen once. The sample was peripheral blood. Every receptor here comes from a human donor with COVID-19, enrolled during active disease. The donor label of this sample is uncertain.

The rearrangement uses TRBV27 and TRBJ2-2; D is uncertain. Germline V CDR1 and CDR2: MNHEY, SMNVEV (reference sequence). The CDR3 sequence is 14 residues long. V was trimmed by 3 bases and J by 1 base, leaving 6 bases between them. In nucleotides, the CDR3 is TGTGCCAGCAGTTTGCAGGTGAACACCGGGGAGCTGTTTTTT. It translates to CASSLQVNTGELFF.

This clone has just a few counts. This chain connects TRBV19 to TRBJ1-5; D gene uncertain. The CDR3 is 14 residues long. The V and J ends lost 6 bases and 9 bases respectively, with 18 bases between them. The germline V gene encodes CDR1 LNHDA and CDR2 SQIVND (reference sequence). CDR3 in amino acids: CASSALSRERPQHF. The CDR3 nucleotides are TGTGCCAGTAGCGCCCTTTCCCGGGAACGGCCCCAGCATTTT.

The count of this clone is one. The chain joins TRBV9 to TRBJ2-3, with TRBD2 identical over 8 bases. The CDR3 covers 14 residues. The trim removed 7 bases at V and 1 base at J, leaving 5 bases unmatched. Germline lookup yields CDR1 SGDLS and CDR2 YYNGEE. Here the CDR3 DNA reads TGTGCCAGCGGCGGGCGGGGGGGCACAGATACGCAGTATTTT. Its protein product is CASGGRGGTDTQYF.

This clone has only one observation. The J gene is TRBJ1-6, the V gene TRBV7-9; 7 bases align to TRBD1. The CDR3 is made up of 15 amino acids. Trimming cost V 5 bases and J 9 bases; bases outside gene matches: 10. Germline values: CDR1 SEHNR, CDR2 FQNEAQ (reference sequence). The CDR3 reads CASSLGQDGGSPLHF. The CDR3 DNA reads TGTGCCAGCAGCCTTGGACAGGATGGGGGTTCACCCCTCCACTTT.

As for this clone: Other DNA sequences within the sample encode an identical CDR3. This chain joins TRBV7-9 and TRBJ2-1; TRBD2 matches at 11 bases. Trimming removed 5 bases from V and 4 bases from J; junction bases left unmatched: 4. There are 15 residues in the CDR3. Germline CDR1 reads SEHNR; CDR2 reads FQNEAQ (reference sequence). This CDR3 reads CASSLLAGAYNEQFF. For the CDR3, the DNA is TGTGCCAGCAGCCTACTAGCGGGAGCTTACAATGAGCAGTTCTTC.

This chain uses TRBV14 with TRBJ1-1, with 9 positions matching TRBD1. The CDR3 is 15 amino acids. Germline V gene data show CDR1 as SGHDN and CDR2 as FVKESK. Losses at the gene ends were 5 bases for V and 3 bases for J; bases not matched to a gene: 7. The CDR3 region has the DNA TGTGCCAGCAGCGACCGGGACAGGGTGTACACTGAAGCTTTCTTT. Translating gives CASSDRDRVYTEAFF.

The chain employs TRBV24-1 and TRBJ1-5; D call uncertain. CDR3 length equals 13 residues. The germline V gene has CDR1 KGHDR and CDR2 SFDVKD. V dropped 10 bases and J dropped 3 bases, with 12 bases sitting between them. CDR3 protein: CATGGGNNQPQHF. The CDR3 coding sequence is TGTGCCACTGGAGGAGGAAACAATCAGCCCCAGCATTTT.

This clone was found a few times. The chain is built from TRBV18 and TRBJ1-3; 7 positions match TRBD1. The V gene's germline CDR1 is KGHSH and CDR2 LQKENI. J gave up 4 bases and V 3 bases, and 12 bases lay outside the gene matches. The CDR3 runs to 17 residues. This CDR3 reads CASSPMRTGASGNTIYF. CDR3 in DNA: TGTGCCAGCTCACCCATGAGGACAGGAGCGTCCGGAAACACCATATATTTT.

The gene calls are TRBV6-6 and TRBJ1-5, with TRBD1 as a possible D gene (6 bases). Trimming cost V 4 bases and J 6 bases, with 13 bases left between them. The CDR3 totals 14 residues. CDR1 is MNHNY and CDR2 is SVGAGI in the germline V gene (reference sequence). CDR3 residues: CASSSEQGGQPQHF. In nucleotides, the CDR3 is TGTGCCAGCAGTTCCGAACAGGGCGGTCAGCCCCAGCATTTT.

This chain's CDR3 is CASSQDYEETQYF. The CDR3 DNA follows: TGTGCCAGCAGCCAGGACTACGAAGAGACCCAGTACTTC. The chain has TRBV12-3 or TRBV12-4 and TRBJ2-5; D might be TRBD2 (6 bases). The CDR3 loop spans 13 amino acids. V was shortened by 6 bases and J by 3 bases, with 11 bases between the two germline ends.

This clone was seen a handful of times. The chain is built from TRBV27 and TRBJ1-2; TRBD1 aligns across 9 bases. V lost 7 bases and J lost 4; bases outside the gene matches: 10. Germline loops: CDR1 MNHEY, CDR2 SMNVEV (reference sequence). This CDR3 comprises 15 residues. CDR3 amino acids: CASTLYSDRGYGYTF. CDR3 in DNA: TGTGCCAGCACCCTTTATTCGGACAGGGGCTATGGCTACACCTTC.

The J gene is TRBJ2-1, the V gene TRBV25-1, with TRBD1 identical over 8 bases. Unmatched junction bases numbered 3, after V lost 6 bases and J lost 2 bases. The CDR3 has 14 residues. Germline values: CDR1 MGHDK, CDR2 SYGVNS. CDR3 protein: CASSGQGPYNEQFF. The DNA of the CDR3 is TGTGCCAGCAGCGGACAGGGTCCCTACAATGAGCAGTTCTTC.

The chain combines TRBV6-6 with TRBJ1-3, with TRBD1 matching over 8 bases. V lost 2 bases and J lost 8; bases outside the gene matches: 5. CDR3 length equals 14 residues. Germline values: CDR1 MNHNY, CDR2 SVGAGI (reference sequence). CDR3: CASSYRTGTDTIYF. DNA of the CDR3: TGTGCCAGCAGTTACAGGACAGGGACGGACACCATATATTTT.

This clone has just one count. V gene TRBV20-1 combines with J gene TRBJ1-2; possible D gene TRBD1, 5 bases. The V gene lost 5 bases and the J gene lost 8 bases, with 12 bases spanning the gap. The germline CDR1 and CDR2 sequences are DFQATT and SNEGSKA (reference sequence). The CDR3 totals 11 residues. CDR3 loop: CSALDKSGYTF. In nucleotides, the CDR3 is TGCAGTGCTCTGGACAAGTCAGGCTACACCTTC.

V usage is TRBV5-6 and J usage is TRBJ1-5, with D perhaps TRBD1 (5 bases). In germline, CDR1 is SGHDT, CDR2 YYEEEE. V was pared by 2 bases and J by 7 bases, with 13 bases between. The CDR3 has 14 residues. CDR3 sequence: CASSFNLGGQPQHF. CDR3 nucleotides: TGTGCCAGCAGCTTCAATCTGGGGGGGCAGCCCCAGCATTTT.

The chain employs TRBV7-3 and TRBJ2-2; D perhaps matches TRBD2 (5 bases). Looked up from germline, CDR1 is SGHTA and CDR2 is FQGTGA. Trimming took off 5 bases at V and 9 bases at J, with 10 bases between the two ends. This CDR3 contains 12 residues. CDR3 region: CASSPDFRELFF. The CDR3 DNA is TGTGCCAGCAGCCCGGACTTCCGGGAGCTGTTTTTT.

CDR3 DNA: TGTGCCAGCAGTTTTAGATACCGCGGTAGCGGGGTAACCTACGAGCAGTACTTC. Translated: CASSFRYRGSGVTYEQYF. The V and J genes are TRBV28 and TRBJ2-7; 8 bases map to TRBD2. The germline V gene encodes CDR1 MDHEN and CDR2 SYDVKM. The CDR3 is 18 residues long. V gave up 3 bases and J gave up 2 bases; unmatched junction bases: 15.

V usage is TRBV30 and J usage is TRBJ1-4, with 7 nucleotides matching TRBD1. CDR3 length: 14 amino acids. With 1 base clipped from V and 7 bases from J, the junction kept 6 bases outside the gene matches. Germline V gene sequence: CDR1 GTSNPN, CDR2 SVGIG (reference sequence). CDR3 nucleotides: TGTGCCTGGAGTGAGGGGGCGGCTCGTGAAAAACTGTTTTTT. Its protein product is CAWSEGAAREKLFF.

This rearrangement joins TRBV7-6 to TRBJ1-3, with a possible D match to TRBD1 (5 bases). V lost 0 bases and J 4 bases, leaving 13 bases between the germline ends. Germline V gene sequence: CDR1 SGHVS, CDR2 FNYEAQ. This CDR3 has 16 residues. The CDR3 region has the DNA TGTGCCAGCAGCTTAGCTACGCGCGGGGCCGGAAACACCATATATTTT. Protein product: CASSLATRGAGNTIYF.

The chain carries TRBV7-9 and TRBJ2-1; 8 positions match TRBD1. CDR1 is SEHNR and CDR2 is FQNEAQ in the germline V gene (reference sequence). The junction had 4 bases not matched to a gene; V was cut back by 1 base and J by 8 bases. This CDR3 is built from 14 residues. In nucleotides, the CDR3 is TGTGCCAGCAGCTTAGTGGCAGGGGGCGATGAGCAGTTCTTC. This sequence encodes CASSLVAGGDEQFF.

The chain recombines TRBV19 with TRBJ1-1; D unresolved. The CDR3 contains 11 residues. Germline V gene sequence: CDR1 LNHDA, CDR2 SQIVND (reference sequence). V lost 6 bases and J lost 3, with 5 bases in between. The CDR3 DNA sequence: TGTGCCAGTAGGGAGGACACTGAAGCTTTCTTT. This encodes CASREDTEAFF.